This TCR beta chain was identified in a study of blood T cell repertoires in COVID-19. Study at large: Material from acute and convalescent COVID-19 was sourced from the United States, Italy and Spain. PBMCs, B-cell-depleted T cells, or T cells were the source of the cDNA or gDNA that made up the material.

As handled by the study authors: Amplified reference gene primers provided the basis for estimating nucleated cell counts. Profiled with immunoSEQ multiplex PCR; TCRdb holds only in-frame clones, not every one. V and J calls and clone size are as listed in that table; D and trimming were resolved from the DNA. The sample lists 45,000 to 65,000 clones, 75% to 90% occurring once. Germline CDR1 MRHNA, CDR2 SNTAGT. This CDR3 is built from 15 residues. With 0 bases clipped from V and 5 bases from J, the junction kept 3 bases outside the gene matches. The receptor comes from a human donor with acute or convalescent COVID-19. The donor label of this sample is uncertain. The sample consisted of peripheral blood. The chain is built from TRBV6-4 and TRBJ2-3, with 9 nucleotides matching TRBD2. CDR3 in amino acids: CASSDSSSGKDTQYF. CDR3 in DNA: TGTGCCAGCAGTGACTCCTCTAGCGGGAAAGATACGCAGTATTTT.